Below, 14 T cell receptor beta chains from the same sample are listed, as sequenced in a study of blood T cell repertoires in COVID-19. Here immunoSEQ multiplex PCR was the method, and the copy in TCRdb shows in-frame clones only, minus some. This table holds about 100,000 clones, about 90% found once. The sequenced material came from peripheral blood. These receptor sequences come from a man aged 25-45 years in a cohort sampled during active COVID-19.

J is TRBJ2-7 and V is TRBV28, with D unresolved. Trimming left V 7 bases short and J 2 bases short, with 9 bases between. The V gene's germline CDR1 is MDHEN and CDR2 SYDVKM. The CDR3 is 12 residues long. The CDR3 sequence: CASTVAPYEQYF. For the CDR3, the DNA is TGTGCCAGCACTGTAGCCCCCTACGAGCAGTACTTC.

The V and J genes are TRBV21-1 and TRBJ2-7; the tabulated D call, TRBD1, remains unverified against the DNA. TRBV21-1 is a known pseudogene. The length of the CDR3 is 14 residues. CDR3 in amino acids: CTKRVGHPQGEQYF. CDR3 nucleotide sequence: TGTACGAAACGCGTGGGACACCCTCAGGGGGAGCAGTACTTC.

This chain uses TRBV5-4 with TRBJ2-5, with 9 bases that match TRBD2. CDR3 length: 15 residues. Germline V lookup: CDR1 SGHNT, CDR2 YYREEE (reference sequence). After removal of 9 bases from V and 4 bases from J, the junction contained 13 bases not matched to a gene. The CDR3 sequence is CAITAGGALRETQYF. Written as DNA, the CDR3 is TGTGCCATCACCGCGGGGGGGGCTCTTCGAGAGACCCAGTACTTC.

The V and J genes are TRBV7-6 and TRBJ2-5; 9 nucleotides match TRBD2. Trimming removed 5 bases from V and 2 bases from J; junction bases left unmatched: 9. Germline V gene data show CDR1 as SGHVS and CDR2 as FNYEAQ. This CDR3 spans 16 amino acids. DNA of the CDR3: TGTGCCAGCAGCCCTACGTCTCTAGCGGGGCAAGAGACCCAGTACTTC. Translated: CASSPTSLAGQETQYF.

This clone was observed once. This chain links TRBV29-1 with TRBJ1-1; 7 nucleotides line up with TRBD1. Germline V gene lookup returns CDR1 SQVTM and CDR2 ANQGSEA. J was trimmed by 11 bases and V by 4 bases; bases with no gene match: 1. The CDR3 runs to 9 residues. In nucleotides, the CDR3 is TGCAGCGTTGCAGGGGGGGCTTTCTTT. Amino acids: CSVAGGAFF.

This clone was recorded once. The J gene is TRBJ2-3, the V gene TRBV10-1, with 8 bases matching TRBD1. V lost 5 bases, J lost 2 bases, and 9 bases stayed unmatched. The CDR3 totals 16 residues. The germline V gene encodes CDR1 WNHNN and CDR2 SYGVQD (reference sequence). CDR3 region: CASSPHRDRNTDTQYF. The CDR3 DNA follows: TGCGCCAGCAGTCCCCACCGGGACAGGAACACAGATACGCAGTATTTT.

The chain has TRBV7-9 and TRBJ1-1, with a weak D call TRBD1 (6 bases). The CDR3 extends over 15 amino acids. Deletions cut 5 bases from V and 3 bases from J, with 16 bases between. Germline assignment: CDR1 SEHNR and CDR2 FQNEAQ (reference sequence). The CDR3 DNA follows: TGTGCCAGCAGCCCAGGGGCCCAGGAGGACACTGAAGCTTTCTTT. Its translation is CASSPGAQEDTEAFF.

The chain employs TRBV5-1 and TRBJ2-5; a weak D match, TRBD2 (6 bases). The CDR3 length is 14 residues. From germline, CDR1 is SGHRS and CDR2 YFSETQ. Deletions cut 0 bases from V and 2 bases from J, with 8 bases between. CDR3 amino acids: CASSLGGTQETQYF. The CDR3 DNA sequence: TGCGCCAGCAGCTTGGGGGGGACTCAAGAGACCCAGTACTTC.

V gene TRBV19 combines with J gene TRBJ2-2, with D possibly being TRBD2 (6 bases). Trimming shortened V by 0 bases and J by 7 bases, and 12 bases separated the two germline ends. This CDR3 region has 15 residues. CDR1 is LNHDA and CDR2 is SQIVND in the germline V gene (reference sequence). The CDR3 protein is CASSIDGGTGGELFF. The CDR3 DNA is TGTGCCAGTAGTATAGACGGGGGAACAGGCGGGGAGCTGTTTTTT.

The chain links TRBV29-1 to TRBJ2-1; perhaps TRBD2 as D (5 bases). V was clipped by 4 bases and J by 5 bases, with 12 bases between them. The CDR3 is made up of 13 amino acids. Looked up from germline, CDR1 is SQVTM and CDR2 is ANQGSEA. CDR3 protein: CSVGEGAHNEQFF. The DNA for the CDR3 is TGCAGCGTTGGAGAGGGAGCACACAATGAGCAGTTCTTC.

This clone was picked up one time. The CDR3: CASSDPANSYEQYF. CDR3 sequence (DNA): TGCGCCAGCAGTGACCCCGCTAACTCCTACGAGCAGTACTTC. This sequence joins TRBV10-1 and TRBJ2-7; unclear D gene. The germline CDR1 and CDR2 sequences are WNHNN and SYGVQD (reference sequence). The CDR3 consists of 14 residues. Between the trimmed V and J ends, which lost 3 bases and 0 bases, there was a span of 9 bases.

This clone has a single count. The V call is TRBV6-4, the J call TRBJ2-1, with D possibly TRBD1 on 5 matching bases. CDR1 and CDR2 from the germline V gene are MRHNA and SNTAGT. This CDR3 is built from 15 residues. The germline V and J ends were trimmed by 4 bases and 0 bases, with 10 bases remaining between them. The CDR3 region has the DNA TGTGCCAGCAGTGTCCTCCAGGGCTCCTACAATGAGCAGTTCTTC. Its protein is CASSVLQGSYNEQFF.

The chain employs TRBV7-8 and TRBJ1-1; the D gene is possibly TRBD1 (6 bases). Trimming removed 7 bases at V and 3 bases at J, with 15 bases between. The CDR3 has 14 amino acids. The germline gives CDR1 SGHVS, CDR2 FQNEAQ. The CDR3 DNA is TGTGCCAGCACCTGGACAGACAGACACACTGAAGCTTTCTTT. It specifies CASTWTDRHTEAFF.

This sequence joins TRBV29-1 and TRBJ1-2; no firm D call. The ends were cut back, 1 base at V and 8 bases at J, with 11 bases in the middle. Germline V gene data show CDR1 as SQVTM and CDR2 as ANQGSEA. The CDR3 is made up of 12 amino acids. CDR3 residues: CSVEGESGGYTF. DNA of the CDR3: TGCAGCGTTGAAGGAGAGTCGGGGGGCTACACCTTC.